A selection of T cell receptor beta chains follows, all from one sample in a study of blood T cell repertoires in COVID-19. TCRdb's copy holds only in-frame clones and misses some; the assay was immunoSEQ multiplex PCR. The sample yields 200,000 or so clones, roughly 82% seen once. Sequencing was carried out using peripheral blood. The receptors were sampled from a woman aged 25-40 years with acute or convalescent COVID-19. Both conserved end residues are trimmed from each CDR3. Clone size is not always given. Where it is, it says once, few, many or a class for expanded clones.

CDR3: ASMGQGAANGNTIY; size: NA; J: TRBJ1-3; V: TRBV27
CDR3: ASSLRRLLRNTEAF; size: NA; J: TRBJ1-1; V: TRBV28
CDR3: SVQTGGYGYT; size: NA; J: TRBJ1-2; V: TRBV29-1
CDR3: ASSSHGSGYEQY; size: NA; J: TRBJ2-7; V: TRBV6-2/TRBV6-3
CDR3: ASSQDRVSGELF; size: NA; J: TRBJ2-2; V: TRBV4-1
CDR3: ASSSGTSFGQYEQF; size: NA; J: TRBJ2-1; V: TRBV5-1
CDR3: ASSQTSGTHEQF; size: NA; J: TRBJ2-1; V: TRBV4-2
CDR3: ASSEDGDGYT; size: NA; J: TRBJ1-2; V: TRBV6-1
CDR3: ASSLSNTEAF; size: NA; J: TRBJ1-1; V: TRBV27
CDR3: ASSWTGVGNQPQH; size: few; J: TRBJ1-5; V: TRBV28
CDR3: ASSFDRGLNNEQF; size: NA; J: TRBJ2-1; V: TRBV13
CDR3: ASSFSGSNTEAF; size: NA; J: TRBJ1-1; V: TRBV27
CDR3: ASSLDRGNSPLH; size: NA; J: TRBJ1-6; V: TRBV28
CDR3: ASSYVDRPGYT; size: few; J: TRBJ1-2; V: TRBV6-5
CDR3: ASSSTGDRYGYT; size: NA; J: TRBJ1-2; V: TRBV28
CDR3: SASRYSNQPQH; size: once; J: TRBJ1-5; V: TRBV20-1
CDR3: ASSSPGVLEPQH; size: NA; J: TRBJ1-5; V: TRBV7-9
CDR3: ASSLSDVPGSATDTQY; size: NA; J: TRBJ2-3; V: TRBV5-1
CDR3: ASSQEPGGSYGYT; size: NA; J: TRBJ1-2; V: TRBV3-1/TRBV3-2
CDR3: ASSVPFSGSSYNEQF; size: NA; J: TRBJ2-1; V: TRBV9
CDR3: ASSSSGASSYEQY; size: NA; J: TRBJ2-7; V: TRBV7-2
CDR3: ASSLSSHSSYEQY; size: NA; J: TRBJ2-7; V: TRBV28
CDR3: ASSPDRGRGGANQPQH; size: NA; J: TRBJ1-5; V: TRBV6-2/TRBV6-3
CDR3: ASPALPGTSGSSY; size: NA; J: TRBJ2-5; V: TRBV6-4
CDR3: ASSYAGGRETQY; size: NA; J: TRBJ2-5; V: TRBV6-2/TRBV6-3
CDR3: ASSLGLSNSEKLF; size: once; J: TRBJ1-4; V: TRBV4-3
CDR3: ASSVTGSGEKLF; size: NA; J: TRBJ1-4; V: TRBV9
CDR3: ASSKLRGGRGVNEQF; size: NA; J: TRBJ2-1; V: TRBV6-2/TRBV6-3
CDR3: ASRPAGSSLYEQY; size: NA; J: TRBJ2-7; V: TRBV19
CDR3: ASSPLAGGGVNEKLF; size: NA; J: TRBJ1-4; V: TRBV28
CDR3: ASSPDYQNNEQF; size: NA; J: TRBJ2-1; V: TRBV5-4
CDR3: ASSYRPGPNYGYT; size: few; J: TRBJ1-2; V: TRBV6-5
CDR3: ASSLAPQVYGYT; size: NA; J: TRBJ1-2; V: TRBV7-2
CDR3: ASSPLDRYQETQY; size: NA; J: TRBJ2-5; V: TRBV7-9
CDR3: ASSLRRGSSSYNEQF; size: once; J: TRBJ2-1; V: TRBV4-3
CDR3: ASMRVAGAYNEQF; size: NA; J: TRBJ2-1; V: TRBV6-5
CDR3: ASSLIMTVSGNTIY; size: NA; J: TRBJ1-3; V: TRBV7-8
CDR3: ASSRGLIDSTDTQY; size: once; J: TRBJ2-3; V: TRBV4-2
CDR3: ATRWGQGVGGEAF; size: NA; J: TRBJ1-1; V: TRBV4-2
CDR3: ASSPTGGNEQF; size: NA; J: TRBJ2-1; V: TRBV12-3/TRBV12-4
CDR3: ASSSDSYNEQF; size: NA; J: TRBJ2-1; V: TRBV10-1
CDR3: ASSKKGTSGASTDTQY; size: NA; J: TRBJ2-3; V: TRBV7-3
CDR3: ASSERQGDGYT; size: NA; J: TRBJ1-2; V: TRBV25-1
CDR3: ASSLGGTGNSPLH; size: NA; J: TRBJ1-6; V: TRBV5-1
CDR3: ASSLAGVGARDGYT; size: NA; J: TRBJ1-2; V: TRBV5-6
CDR3: ASSIFSGQETQY; size: NA; J: TRBJ2-5; V: TRBV19
CDR3: ASSQGHANYGYT; size: NA; J: TRBJ1-2; V: TRBV4-2
CDR3: SVMRAASSYEQY; size: NA; J: TRBJ2-7; V: TRBV29-1
CDR3: ASSEALPRGSGGYT; size: NA; J: TRBJ1-2; V: TRBV2
CDR3: ASSRSTVNYGYT; size: NA; J: TRBJ1-2; V: TRBV5-6
CDR3: ASSLGRTPNYGYT; size: NA; J: TRBJ1-2; V: TRBV5-6